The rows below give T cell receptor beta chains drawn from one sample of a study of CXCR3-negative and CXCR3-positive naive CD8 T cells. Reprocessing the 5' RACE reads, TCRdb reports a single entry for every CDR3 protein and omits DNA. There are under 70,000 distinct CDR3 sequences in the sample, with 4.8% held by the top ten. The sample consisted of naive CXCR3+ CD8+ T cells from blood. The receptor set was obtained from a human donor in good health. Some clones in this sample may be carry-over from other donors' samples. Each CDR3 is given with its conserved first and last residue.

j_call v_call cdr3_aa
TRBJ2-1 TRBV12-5 CASGPRGVPYNEQFF
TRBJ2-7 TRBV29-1 CSVLPGDATSYEQYF
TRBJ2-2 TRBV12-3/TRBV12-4 CASSGRPTGELFF
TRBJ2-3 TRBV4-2 CASSRGYRGSTDTQYF
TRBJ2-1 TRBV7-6 CASSLANTLRSDNEQFF
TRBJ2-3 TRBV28 CASSLWGQAGTDTQYF
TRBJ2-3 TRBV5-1 CASKPLASGGASDTQYF
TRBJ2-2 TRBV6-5 CASSYSGGRYTGELFF
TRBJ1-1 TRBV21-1 CASSSQPRVQGTNTEAFF
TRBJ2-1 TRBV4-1 CASSLTSDNEQFF
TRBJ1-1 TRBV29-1 CSVEVGWSEAFF
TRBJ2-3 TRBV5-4 CACGWRGKTDTQYF
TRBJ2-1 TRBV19 CASILQEGGYNEQFF
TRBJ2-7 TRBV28 CASSSGTLIEQYF
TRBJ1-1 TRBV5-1 CASSRRADRDTEAFF
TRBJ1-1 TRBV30 CAWSVTRGDTEAFF
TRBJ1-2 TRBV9 CASSSGNYGYTF
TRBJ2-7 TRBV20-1 CSARDPYGTYSYEQYF
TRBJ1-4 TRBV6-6 CASSPSTENEKLFF
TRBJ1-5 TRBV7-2 CASREGSNNQPQHF
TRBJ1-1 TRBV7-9 CASRLGQREAFF
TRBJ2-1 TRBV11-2 CASSLEVSGLDNEQFF
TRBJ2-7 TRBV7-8 CASSPTGVGYEQYF
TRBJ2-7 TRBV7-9 CASSAGTGEGDEQYF
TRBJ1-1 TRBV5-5 CASKWGVITFF
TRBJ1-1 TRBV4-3 CASSQDSRGLTEAFF
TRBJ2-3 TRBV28 CASSLRTNTDTQYF
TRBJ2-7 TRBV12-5 CASGLVSGGTHEQYF
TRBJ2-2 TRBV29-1 CSVVGGFGELFF
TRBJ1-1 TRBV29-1 CSVWKARGPDTEAFF
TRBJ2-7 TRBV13 CASSSDPGQKKAYEQYF
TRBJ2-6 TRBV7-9 CASDATPGQTDSGANVLTF
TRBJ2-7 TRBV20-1 CSARTGSSYEQYF
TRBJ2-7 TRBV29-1 CSVEAYGQGVDYEQYF
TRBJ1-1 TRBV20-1 CSARDAGTGLTEAFF
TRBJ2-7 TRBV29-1 CSVGGIPYEQYF
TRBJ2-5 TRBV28 CASSSVIERETQYF
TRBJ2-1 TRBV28 CASNNTGQGAWEQFF
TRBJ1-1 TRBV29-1 CSALGSLYHTEAFF
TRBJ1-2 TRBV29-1 CSVGPLGNYGYTF
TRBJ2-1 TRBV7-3 CASSLGQGHYNEQFF
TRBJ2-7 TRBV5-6 CASSPRGLDEQYF
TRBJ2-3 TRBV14 CASSQLSGTGNTDTQYF
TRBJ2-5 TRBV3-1 CASSTPWGAGVAETQYF
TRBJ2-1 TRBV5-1 CASSPGDGYNEQFF
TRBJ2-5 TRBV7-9 CASSLGVGLGTREETQYF
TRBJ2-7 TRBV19 CASSARLPEQYF
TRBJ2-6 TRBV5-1 CASSLDPTGANVLTF
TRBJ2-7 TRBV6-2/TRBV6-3 CASSSTSSYEQYF
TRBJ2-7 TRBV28 CATQKGERGPYYEQYF
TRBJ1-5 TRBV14 CASSHPGTGGQVGPQHF